This T cell receptor (beta chain) was retrieved from a study of T cell responses to AZD1222 COVID-19 vaccine. Whole-study findings and limits: Repertoires were obtained only post-peak T cell response. Only 5 or 6 people who got AZD1222 tested seropositive at baseline.

Notes on this clone: Antigen: not known.

The V and J ends lost 0 bases and 3 bases, in that order; junction bases with no gene match: 3. Germline-derived CDR1 and CDR2 are SGHNT and YYREEE (reference sequence). The CDR3 is made up of 14 amino acids. Measured with immunoSEQ multiplex PCR; TCRdb has only the in-frame clones, and not every one. The data show fewer than 90,000 clones, around 90% seen once. This specimen consisted of peripheral blood, obtained on day 0 of AZD1222 vaccination. The genes are TRBV5-4 and TRBJ2-7, with 7 bases that match TRBD1. This sequence was found in an adult in good health. The CDR3 protein is CASSLAAGGYEQYF. The CDR3 DNA follows: TGTGCCAGCAGCTTGGCGGCAGGGGGCTACGAGCAGTACTTC.